This T cell receptor beta chain comes out of a study of regulatory T cells in long-lasting Graves disease. For TCR beta, libraries came from iRepertoire HTBI primers and Arm-PCR of CDR3 regions. TCRdb itself ran the multiplex PCR reads through MiXCR, one entry per CDR3 protein. The sample lists 350,000 to 500,000 distinct CDR3 sequences, 13% to 15% seen once, with approximately 17% in the top ten. The time point denotes: newly diagnosed GD, antithyroid drugs for less than 3 months. Scientists built the TCR library using RNA that was extracted from PBMCs. A peripheral blood sample, around 8.5 milliliters in volume, was drawn into EDTA tubes. In this sample, this clonotype turned up many times. In germline, CDR1 is SGHDT, CDR2 YYEEEE. The CDR3 is 15 amino acids. V lost 0 bases and J lost 6; bases outside the gene matches: 8. These data also formed part of another study, on T cells in Graves' hyperthyroidism and ophthalmopathy. From that second work: Graves' hyperthyroidism was deemed stable given no ophthalmopathy progression within 18 months.

The clonotype was recovered from a woman aged 45 to 65 with Graves disease. The sequences come from peripheral blood mononuclear cells (PBMCs), collected at new diagnosis, from a patient treated with antithyroid drugs. The chain couples TRBV5-6 to TRBJ2-5; 7 bases agree with TRBD1. The DNA for the CDR3 is TGTGCCAGCAGCTTGGTTGGACAGGTTATAAAGACCCAGTACTTC. It codes for CASSLVGQVIKTQYF.